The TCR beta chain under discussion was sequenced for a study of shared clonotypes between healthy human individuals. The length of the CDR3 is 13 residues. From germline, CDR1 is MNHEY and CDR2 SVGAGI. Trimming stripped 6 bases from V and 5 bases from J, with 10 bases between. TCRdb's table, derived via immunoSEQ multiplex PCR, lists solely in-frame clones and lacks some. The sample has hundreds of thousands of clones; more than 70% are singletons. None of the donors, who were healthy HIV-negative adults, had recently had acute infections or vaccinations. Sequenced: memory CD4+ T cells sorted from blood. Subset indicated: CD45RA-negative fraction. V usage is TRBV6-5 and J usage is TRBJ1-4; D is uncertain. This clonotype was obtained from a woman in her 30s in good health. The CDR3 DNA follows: TGTGCCAGCAGGCAAGCCGGGAATGAAAAACTGTTTTTT. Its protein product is CASRQAGNEKLFF.